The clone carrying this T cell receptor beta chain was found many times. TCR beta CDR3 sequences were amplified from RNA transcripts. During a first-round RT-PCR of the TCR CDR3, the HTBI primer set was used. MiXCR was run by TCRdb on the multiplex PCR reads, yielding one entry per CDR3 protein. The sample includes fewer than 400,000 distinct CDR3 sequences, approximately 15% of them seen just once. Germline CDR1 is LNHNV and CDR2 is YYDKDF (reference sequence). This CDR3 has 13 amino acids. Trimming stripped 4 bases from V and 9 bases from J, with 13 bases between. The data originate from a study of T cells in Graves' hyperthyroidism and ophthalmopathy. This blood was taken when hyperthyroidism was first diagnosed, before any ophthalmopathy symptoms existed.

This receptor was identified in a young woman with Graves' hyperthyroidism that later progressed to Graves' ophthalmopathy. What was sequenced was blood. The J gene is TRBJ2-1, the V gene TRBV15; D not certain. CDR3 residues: CATSTARNGEQFF. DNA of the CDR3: TGTGCCACCAGCACTGCCCGAAACGGTGAGCAGTTCTTC.